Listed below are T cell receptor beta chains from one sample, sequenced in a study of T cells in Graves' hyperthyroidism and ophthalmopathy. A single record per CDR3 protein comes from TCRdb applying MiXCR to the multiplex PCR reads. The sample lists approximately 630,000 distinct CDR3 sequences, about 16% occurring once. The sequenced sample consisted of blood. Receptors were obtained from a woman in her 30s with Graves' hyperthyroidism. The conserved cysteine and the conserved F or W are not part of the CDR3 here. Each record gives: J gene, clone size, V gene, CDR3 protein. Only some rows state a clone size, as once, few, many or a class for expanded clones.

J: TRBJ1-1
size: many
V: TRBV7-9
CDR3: ASSLARVGDTEAF

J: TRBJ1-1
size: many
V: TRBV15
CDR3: ATSGHPYNTEAF

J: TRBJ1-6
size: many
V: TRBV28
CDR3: ASRPGVSPLH

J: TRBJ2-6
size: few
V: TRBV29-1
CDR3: SARAQGYGANVLT

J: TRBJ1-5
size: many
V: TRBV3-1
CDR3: ASSQDGRQPQH

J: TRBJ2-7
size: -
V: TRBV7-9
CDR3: ASSLSGLAGVYEQY

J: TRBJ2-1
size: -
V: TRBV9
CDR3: ASSVYRGRDNEQF

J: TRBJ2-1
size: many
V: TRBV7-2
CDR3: ASSSQAGSNEQF

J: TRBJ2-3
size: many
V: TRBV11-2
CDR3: ASRGWGGPTDTQY

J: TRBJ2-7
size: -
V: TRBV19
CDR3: ASSIGAATPYEQY

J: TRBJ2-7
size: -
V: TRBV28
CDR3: ASSTTGGSSYEQY

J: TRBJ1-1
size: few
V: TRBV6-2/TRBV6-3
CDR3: ASTELGGYTEAF

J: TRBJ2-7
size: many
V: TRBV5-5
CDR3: ASSTGPLGPYEQY

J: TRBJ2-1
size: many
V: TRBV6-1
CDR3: ASSEWTSGIGEQF

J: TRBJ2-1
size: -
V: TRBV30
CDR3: ACSTGGRAWYEQF

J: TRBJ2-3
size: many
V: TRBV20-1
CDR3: SASDGTDTQY

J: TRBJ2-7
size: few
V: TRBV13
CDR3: ASSRGGVPNYEQY

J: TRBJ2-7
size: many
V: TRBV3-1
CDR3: ASSQEPGLAGEQY

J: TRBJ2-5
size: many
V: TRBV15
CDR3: ATSREGLAAETQY

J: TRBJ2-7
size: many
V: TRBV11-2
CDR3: ASSLATGGYEQY

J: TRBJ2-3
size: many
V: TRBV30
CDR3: AWSTEGGLTDTQY

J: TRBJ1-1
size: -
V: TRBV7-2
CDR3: ASSPYRKVNTEAF

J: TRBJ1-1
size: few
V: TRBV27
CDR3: ASRPGAGTEAF

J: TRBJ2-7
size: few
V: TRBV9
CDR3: ASSGTGTSGYEQY

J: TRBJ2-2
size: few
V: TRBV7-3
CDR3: ASSLNRLATGELF

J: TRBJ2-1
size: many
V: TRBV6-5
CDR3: ASSYRAHYNEQF

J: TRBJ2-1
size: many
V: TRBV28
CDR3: ASDSGYNEQF

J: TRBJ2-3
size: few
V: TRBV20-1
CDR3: SASSTDTQY

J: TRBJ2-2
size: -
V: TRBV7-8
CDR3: ASSLETGGTTGELF

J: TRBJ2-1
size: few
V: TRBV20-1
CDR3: SGGGTSGSSYNEQF

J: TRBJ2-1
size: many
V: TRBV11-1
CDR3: ASRPDGYNEQF

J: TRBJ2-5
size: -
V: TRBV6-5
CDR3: ASSFTEGGTQY

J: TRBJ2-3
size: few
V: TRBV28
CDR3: ASSRGQGITDTQY

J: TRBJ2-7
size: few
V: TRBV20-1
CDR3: NAGGSFISYEQY

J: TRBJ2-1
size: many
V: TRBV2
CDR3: ASLRSSYNEQF

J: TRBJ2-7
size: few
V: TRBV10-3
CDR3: AISSDRDYEQY

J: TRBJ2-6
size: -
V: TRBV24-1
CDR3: ATSHTGYRGGANVLT

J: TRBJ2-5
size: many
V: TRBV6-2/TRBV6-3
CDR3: ASSYQPLAGETQY

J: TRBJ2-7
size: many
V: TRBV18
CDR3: ASSSTGTDYEQY